This T cell receptor beta chain was retrieved from a study of T cell responses to AZD1222 COVID-19 vaccine. Sequencing was performed with immunoSEQ multiplex PCR; in TCRdb, only in-frame clones are kept and a portion is missing. This table holds 130,000 or so clones, approximately 90% found once. This clone appeared a few times. Germline V gives CDR1 SNHLY, CDR2 FYNNEI. With V trimmed by 2 bases and J by 4 bases, 1 base remained unmatched. The CDR3 consists of 14 residues. The chain employs TRBV2 and TRBJ2-1; TRBD1 matches at 8 bases. The input for sequencing was peripheral blood, taken on day 0 of MenACWY control vaccination. This clonotype was obtained from an adult in good health. The CDR3 sequence: CASSEQGAYNEQFF. DNA of the CDR3: TGTGCCAGCAGTGAACAGGGGGCATACAATGAGCAGTTCTTC.